This record covers a single TCR beta chain. Its antigen is not known. The treatment was: roughly 18 received Ad26.COV2.S at low or high dose, single or two shots; about five received placebo; per-sample allocation not given. Day 63 after the first vaccine or placebo injection was the time point for sampling. The data were taken from a study of Ad26.COV2.S vaccination and SARS-CoV-2 variants. Study-wide context: Donor participated within the Ad26.COV2.S arm of the COV1001 trial.

CDR1 and CDR2 (germline): SGHTA, FQGNSA. Trimming removed 5 bases at V and 6 bases at J, with 22 bases between. This CDR3 region has 16 residues. General study results and limits: Reportedly, after vaccination the spike-specific CD8+ and CD4+ T cell responses displayed substantial breadth. Vaccine recipients showed a spike-specific TCR breadth that was higher than in placebo recipients.

Some clones are missing from TCRdb's copy, which holds only in-frame ones; the method was immunoSEQ multiplex PCR. The sample lists under 500,000 clones, about nine tenths seen once, with over 1.5% in the top ten. The receptor was derived from a person between 18 and 65 years old who received the Ad26.COV2.S COVID-19 vaccine or a placebo. This specimen was peripheral blood, taken in a trial of Ad26.COV2.S vaccine versus placebo. This rearrangement joins TRBV7-2 to TRBJ2-5; maybe TRBD2 (7 bases). In nucleotides, the CDR3 is TGTGCCAGCAGCGATTCACCTGGGGGGGGGCGAAAGACCCAGTACTTC. The encoded protein is CASSDSPGGGRKTQYF.